Listed below are T cell receptor beta chains from one sample, sequenced in a study of technical replicates of blood from a handful of donors. Assay: immunoSEQ multiplex PCR; the TCRdb copy retains only in-frame clones and omits some. The sample shows around 69,000 clones, roughly 97% of them seen only once. Input material: T cells isolated from PBMCs. The source of these receptors is a human donor in good health. Each CDR3 is given with its conserved first and last residue. Fields, in order: clone size, V gene, J gene, CDR3 protein. A row's size may be missing; if present it is once, few, many or a size class.

clone_size: -
v_call: TRBV4-1
j_call: TRBJ2-5
cdr3_aa: CASSPPGQETQYF

clone_size: -
v_call: TRBV27
j_call: TRBJ1-1
cdr3_aa: CASSPSGTEAFF

clone_size: -
v_call: TRBV29-1
j_call: TRBJ2-2
cdr3_aa: CSVDGANTGELFF

clone_size: -
v_call: TRBV7-9
j_call: TRBJ2-1
cdr3_aa: CASSFAGLAGGHEQFF

clone_size: -
v_call: TRBV4-2
j_call: TRBJ2-1
cdr3_aa: CASKLAGANEQFF

clone_size: -
v_call: TRBV7-9
j_call: TRBJ1-5
cdr3_aa: CASSLGQGEQPQHF

clone_size: -
v_call: TRBV5-6
j_call: TRBJ2-7
cdr3_aa: CASSLVLDEYEQYF

clone_size: -
v_call: TRBV5-1
j_call: TRBJ1-5
cdr3_aa: CASSTGLRNQPQHF

clone_size: -
v_call: TRBV19
j_call: TRBJ2-7
cdr3_aa: CASSIRQGALYEQYF

clone_size: -
v_call: TRBV5-4
j_call: TRBJ2-7
cdr3_aa: CASSGGQAYEQYF

clone_size: -
v_call: TRBV7-6
j_call: TRBJ2-5
cdr3_aa: CASSLEFGARETQYF

clone_size: -
v_call: TRBV28
j_call: TRBJ1-2
cdr3_aa: CASSSRQGTYGYTF

clone_size: -
v_call: TRBV7-3
j_call: TRBJ1-1
cdr3_aa: CASSSPLADSARAQAFF

clone_size: -
v_call: TRBV2
j_call: TRBJ1-5
cdr3_aa: CASNRAGFDQPQHF

clone_size: -
v_call: TRBV5-8
j_call: TRBJ2-7
cdr3_aa: CASSLDASETYEQYF

clone_size: -
v_call: TRBV27
j_call: TRBJ2-3
cdr3_aa: CASSGPGGMSGTQYF

clone_size: -
v_call: TRBV6-5
j_call: TRBJ2-5
cdr3_aa: CASSRGLAVQETQYF

clone_size: -
v_call: TRBV7-3
j_call: TRBJ2-3
cdr3_aa: CASSLIAGDTDTQYF

clone_size: few
v_call: TRBV18
j_call: TRBJ1-1
cdr3_aa: CASSPVKEGTEAFF

clone_size: -
v_call: TRBV29-1
j_call: TRBJ2-1
cdr3_aa: CSVAVFFREDNEQFF

clone_size: -
v_call: TRBV6-6
j_call: TRBJ1-2
cdr3_aa: CASSYYRTGGDYGYTF

clone_size: -
v_call: TRBV5-5
j_call: TRBJ1-2
cdr3_aa: CASSPRTEQTANYGYTF

clone_size: -
v_call: TRBV11-2
j_call: TRBJ2-3
cdr3_aa: CASSHTDTQYF

clone_size: -
v_call: TRBV10-1
j_call: TRBJ2-7
cdr3_aa: CASSSGLGGDEQYF

clone_size: -
v_call: TRBV30
j_call: TRBJ2-7
cdr3_aa: CAWSIGHAYEQYF

clone_size: -
v_call: TRBV7-2
j_call: TRBJ2-7
cdr3_aa: CASSLKTSGIYEQYF

clone_size: -
v_call: TRBV2
j_call: TRBJ1-3
cdr3_aa: CASRPTGVGGNTIYF

clone_size: -
v_call: TRBV5-1
j_call: TRBJ1-6
cdr3_aa: CASSLGDSSSYNSPLHF

clone_size: -
v_call: TRBV29-1
j_call: TRBJ1-2
cdr3_aa: CSVDFRAADNYGYTF

clone_size: -
v_call: TRBV2
j_call: TRBJ2-1
cdr3_aa: CAMHGADEQFF

clone_size: -
v_call: TRBV6-5
j_call: TRBJ2-1
cdr3_aa: CASSYSGAGGINEQFF

clone_size: -
v_call: TRBV7-3
j_call: TRBJ2-2
cdr3_aa: CASSRGNSGPHTGELFF

clone_size: -
v_call: TRBV5-1
j_call: TRBJ2-7
cdr3_aa: CASSPRTSGFYEQYF

clone_size: -
v_call: TRBV6-1
j_call: TRBJ2-2
cdr3_aa: CASTRAYTGELFF

clone_size: -
v_call: TRBV27
j_call: TRBJ2-2
cdr3_aa: CASSLGLGTGELFF

clone_size: -
v_call: TRBV15
j_call: TRBJ2-7
cdr3_aa: CATSGRPRDGNEQYF

clone_size: -
v_call: TRBV29-1
j_call: TRBJ1-2
cdr3_aa: CSVETQVYYGYTF